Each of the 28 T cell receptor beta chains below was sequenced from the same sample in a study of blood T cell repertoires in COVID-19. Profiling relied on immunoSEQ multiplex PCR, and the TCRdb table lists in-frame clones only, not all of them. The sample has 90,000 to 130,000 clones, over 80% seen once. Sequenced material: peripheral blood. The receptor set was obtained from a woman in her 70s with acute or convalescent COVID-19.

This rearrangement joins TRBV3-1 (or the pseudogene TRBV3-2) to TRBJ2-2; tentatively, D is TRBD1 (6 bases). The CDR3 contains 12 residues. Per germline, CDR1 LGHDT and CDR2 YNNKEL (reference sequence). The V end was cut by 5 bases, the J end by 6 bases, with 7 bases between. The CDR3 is CASSDRPGELFF. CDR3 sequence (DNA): TGTGCCAGCAGCGACAGGCCCGGGGAGCTGTTTTTT.

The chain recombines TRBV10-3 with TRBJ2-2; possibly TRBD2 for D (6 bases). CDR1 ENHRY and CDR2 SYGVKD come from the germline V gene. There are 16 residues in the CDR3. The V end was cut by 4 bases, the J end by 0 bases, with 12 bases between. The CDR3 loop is CAISGEVTANTGELFF. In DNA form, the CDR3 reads TGTGCCATCAGTGGGGAGGTAACCGCGAACACCGGGGAGCTGTTTTTT.

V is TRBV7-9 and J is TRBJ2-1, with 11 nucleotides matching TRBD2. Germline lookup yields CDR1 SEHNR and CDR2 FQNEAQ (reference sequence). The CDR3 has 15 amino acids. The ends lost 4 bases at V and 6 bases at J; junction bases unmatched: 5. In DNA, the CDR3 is TGTGCCAGCAGCTCGGTAGCGGGAGGGCCCAATGAGCAGTTCTTC. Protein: CASSSVAGGPNEQFF.

Written as DNA, the CDR3 is TGTGCCAGCAGTTCCGACAGGGATGGCTACACCTTC. Translating gives CASSSDRDGYTF. The chain links TRBV6-5 to TRBJ1-2; 7 nucleotides agree with TRBD1. CDR1 is MNHEY, CDR2 SVGAGI, per germline. V was clipped by 4 bases and J by 6 bases; unmatched bases: 2. The CDR3 has 12 residues.

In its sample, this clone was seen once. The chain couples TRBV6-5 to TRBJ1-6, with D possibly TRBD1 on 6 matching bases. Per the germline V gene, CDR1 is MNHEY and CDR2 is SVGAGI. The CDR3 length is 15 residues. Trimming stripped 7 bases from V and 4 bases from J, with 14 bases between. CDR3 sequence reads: CASNKQGGYNSPLHF. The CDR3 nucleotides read TGTGCCAGCAATAAACAGGGAGGGTATAATTCACCCCTCCACTTT.

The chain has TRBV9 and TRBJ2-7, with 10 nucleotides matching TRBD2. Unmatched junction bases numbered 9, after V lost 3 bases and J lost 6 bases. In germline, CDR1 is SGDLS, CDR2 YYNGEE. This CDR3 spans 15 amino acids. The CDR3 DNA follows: TGTGCCAGCAGCGCTTTAGCGGGGGGACAGGCCGAGCAGTACTTC. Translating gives CASSALAGGQAEQYF.

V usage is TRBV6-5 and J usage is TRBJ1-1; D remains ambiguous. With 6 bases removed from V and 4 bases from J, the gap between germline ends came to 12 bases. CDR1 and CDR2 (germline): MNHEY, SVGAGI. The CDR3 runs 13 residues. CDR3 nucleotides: TGTGCCAGCAGGATTACAGTGAGCACTGAAGCTTTCTTT. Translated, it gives CASRITVSTEAFF.

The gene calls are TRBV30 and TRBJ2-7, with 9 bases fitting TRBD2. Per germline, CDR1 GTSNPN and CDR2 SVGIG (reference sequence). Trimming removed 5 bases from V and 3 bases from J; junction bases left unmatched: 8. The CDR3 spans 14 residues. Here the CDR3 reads CAWSQGSGSYEQYF. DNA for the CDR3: TGTGCCTGGTCCCAGGGTAGCGGGAGCTACGAGCAGTACTTC. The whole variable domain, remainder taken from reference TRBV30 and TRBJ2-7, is SQTIHQWPATLVQPVGSPLSLECTVEGTSNPNLYWYRQAAGRGLQLLFYSVGIGQISSEVPQNLSASRPQDRQFILSSKKLLLSDSGFYLCAWSQGSGSYEQYFGPGTRLTVT.

The CDR3 region has the DNA TGCGCCAGCAGTGCGTCAGGGGATAATTCACCCCTCCACTTT. Translating it yields CASSASGDNSPLHF. J is TRBJ1-6 and V is TRBV10-1; perhaps TRBD1 as D (6 bases). CDR1 and CDR2 from the germline V gene are WNHNN and SYGVQD (reference sequence). V was shortened by 4 bases and J by 5 bases, with 9 bases between the two germline ends. CDR3 size: 14 residues.

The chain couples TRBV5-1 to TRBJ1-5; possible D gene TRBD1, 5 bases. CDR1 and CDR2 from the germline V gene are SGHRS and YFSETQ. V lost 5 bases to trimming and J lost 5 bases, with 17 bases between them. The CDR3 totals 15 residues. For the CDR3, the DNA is TGCGCCAGCAGTTTGTCCACAGGCTACGATCAGCCCCAGCATTTT. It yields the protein CASSLSTGYDQPQHF.

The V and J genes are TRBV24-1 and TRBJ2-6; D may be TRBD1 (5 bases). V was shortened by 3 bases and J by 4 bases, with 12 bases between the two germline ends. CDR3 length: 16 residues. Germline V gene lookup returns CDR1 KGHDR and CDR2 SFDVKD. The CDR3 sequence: CATSDGQLPGANVLTF. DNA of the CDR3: TGTGCCACCAGTGATGGACAACTGCCCGGGGCCAACGTCCTGACTTTC.

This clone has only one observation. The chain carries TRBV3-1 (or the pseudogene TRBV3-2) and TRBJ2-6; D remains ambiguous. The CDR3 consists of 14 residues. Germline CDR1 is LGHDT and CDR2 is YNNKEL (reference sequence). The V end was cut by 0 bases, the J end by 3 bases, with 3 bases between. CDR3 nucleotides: TGTGCCAGCAGCCAAGACGGTGGGGCCAACGTCCTGACTTTC. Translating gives CASSQDGGANVLTF.

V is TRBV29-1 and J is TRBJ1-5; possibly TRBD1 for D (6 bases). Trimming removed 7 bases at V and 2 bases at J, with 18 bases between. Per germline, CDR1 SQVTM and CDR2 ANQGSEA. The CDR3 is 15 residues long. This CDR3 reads CSASEGGIGNQPQHF. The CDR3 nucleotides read TGCAGCGCCAGCGAAGGGGGTATTGGCAATCAGCCCCAGCATTTT.

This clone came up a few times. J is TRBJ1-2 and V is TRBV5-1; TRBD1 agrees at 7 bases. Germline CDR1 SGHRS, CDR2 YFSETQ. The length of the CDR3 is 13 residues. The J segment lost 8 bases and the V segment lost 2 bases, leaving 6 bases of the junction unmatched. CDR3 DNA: TGCGCCAGCAGCTTAAGGGCAGGGGGAGGCTACACCTTC. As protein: CASSLRAGGGYTF.

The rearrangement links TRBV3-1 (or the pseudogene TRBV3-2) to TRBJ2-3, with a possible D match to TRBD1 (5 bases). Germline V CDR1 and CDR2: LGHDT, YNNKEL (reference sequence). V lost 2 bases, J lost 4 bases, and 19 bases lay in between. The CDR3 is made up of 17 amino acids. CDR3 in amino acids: CASSQTRLGRRADTQYF. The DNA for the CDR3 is TGTGCCAGCAGCCAAACACGCTTGGGGCGCAGGGCAGATACGCAGTATTTT.

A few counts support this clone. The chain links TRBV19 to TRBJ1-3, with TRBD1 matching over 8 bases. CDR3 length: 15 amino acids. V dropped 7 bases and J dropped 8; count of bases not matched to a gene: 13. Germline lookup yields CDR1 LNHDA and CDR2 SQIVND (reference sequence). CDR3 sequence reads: CASNRGAGGVDTIYF. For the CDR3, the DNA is TGTGCCAGTAACCGGGGAGCAGGGGGCGTCGACACCATATATTTT.

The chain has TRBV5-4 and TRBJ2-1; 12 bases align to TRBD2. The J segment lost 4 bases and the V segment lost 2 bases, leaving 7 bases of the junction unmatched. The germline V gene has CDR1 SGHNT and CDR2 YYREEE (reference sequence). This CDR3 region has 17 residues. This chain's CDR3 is CASSFRTSGDNYNEQFF. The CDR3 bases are TGTGCCAGCAGCTTCCGGACTAGCGGGGATAATTACAATGAGCAGTTCTTC.

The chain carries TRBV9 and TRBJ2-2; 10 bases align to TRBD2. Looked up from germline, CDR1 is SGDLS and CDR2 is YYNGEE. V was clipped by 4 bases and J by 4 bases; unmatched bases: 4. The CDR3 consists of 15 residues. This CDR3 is CASSQTSGVTGELFF. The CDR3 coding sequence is TGTGCCAGCAGCCAAACTAGCGGGGTCACCGGGGAGCTGTTTTTT.

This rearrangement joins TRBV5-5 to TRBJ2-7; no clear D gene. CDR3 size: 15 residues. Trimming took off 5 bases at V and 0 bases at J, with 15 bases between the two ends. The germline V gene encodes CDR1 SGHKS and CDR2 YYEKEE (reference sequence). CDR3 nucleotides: TGTGCCAGCAGAATTGCGGTCCTCAGCTCCTACGAGCAGTACTTC. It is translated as CASRIAVLSSYEQYF.

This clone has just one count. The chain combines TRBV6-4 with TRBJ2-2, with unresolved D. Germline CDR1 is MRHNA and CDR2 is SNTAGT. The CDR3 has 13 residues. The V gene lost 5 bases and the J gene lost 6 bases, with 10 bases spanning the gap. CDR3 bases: TGTGCCAGCAGTATGACAAGTTCCGGGGAGCTGTTTTTT. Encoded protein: CASSMTSSGELFF.

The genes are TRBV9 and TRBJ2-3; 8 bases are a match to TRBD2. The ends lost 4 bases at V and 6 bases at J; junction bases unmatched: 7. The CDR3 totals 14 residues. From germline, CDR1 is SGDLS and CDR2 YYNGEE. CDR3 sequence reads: CASSPGTSADTQYF. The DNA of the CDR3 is TGTGCCAGCAGCCCCGGGACTAGTGCCGATACGCAGTATTTT.

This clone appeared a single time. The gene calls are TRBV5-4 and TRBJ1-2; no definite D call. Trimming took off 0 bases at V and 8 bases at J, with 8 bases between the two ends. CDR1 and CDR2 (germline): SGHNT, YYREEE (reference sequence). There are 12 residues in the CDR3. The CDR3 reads CASSLDLDGYTF. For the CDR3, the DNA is TGTGCCAGCAGCTTGGACCTAGACGGCTACACCTTC.

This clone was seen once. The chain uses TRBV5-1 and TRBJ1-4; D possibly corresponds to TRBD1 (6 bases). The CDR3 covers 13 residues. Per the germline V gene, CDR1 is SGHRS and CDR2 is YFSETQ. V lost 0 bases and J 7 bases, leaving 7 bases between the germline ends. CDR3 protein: CASSLDRAEKLFF. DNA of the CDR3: TGCGCCAGCAGCTTGGACAGGGCTGAAAAACTGTTTTTT.

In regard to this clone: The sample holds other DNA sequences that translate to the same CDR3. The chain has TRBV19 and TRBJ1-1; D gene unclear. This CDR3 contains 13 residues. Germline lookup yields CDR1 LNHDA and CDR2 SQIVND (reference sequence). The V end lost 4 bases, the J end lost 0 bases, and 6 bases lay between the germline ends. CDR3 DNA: TGTGCCAGTAGTACCCAGATGAACACTGAAGCTTTCTTT. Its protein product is CASSTQMNTEAFF.

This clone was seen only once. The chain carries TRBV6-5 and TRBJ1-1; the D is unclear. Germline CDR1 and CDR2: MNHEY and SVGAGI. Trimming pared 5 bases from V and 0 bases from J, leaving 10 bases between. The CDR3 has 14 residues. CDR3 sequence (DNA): TGTGCCAGCAGTCCCCCCGAGGTGAACACTGAAGCTTTCTTT. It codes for CASSPPEVNTEAFF.

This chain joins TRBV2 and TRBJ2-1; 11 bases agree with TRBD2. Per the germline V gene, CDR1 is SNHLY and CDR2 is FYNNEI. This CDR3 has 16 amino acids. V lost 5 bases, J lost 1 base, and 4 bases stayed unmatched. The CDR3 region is CASSPLAGVSYNEQFF. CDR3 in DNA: TGTGCCAGCAGTCCACTAGCGGGAGTGTCCTACAATGAGCAGTTCTTC.

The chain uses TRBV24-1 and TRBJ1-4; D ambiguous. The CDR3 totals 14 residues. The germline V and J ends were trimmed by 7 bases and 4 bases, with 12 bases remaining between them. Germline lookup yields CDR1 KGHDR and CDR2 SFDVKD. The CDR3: CATSKNGNNEKLFF. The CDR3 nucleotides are TGTGCCACCAGCAAAAACGGTAATAATGAAAAACTGTTTTTT.

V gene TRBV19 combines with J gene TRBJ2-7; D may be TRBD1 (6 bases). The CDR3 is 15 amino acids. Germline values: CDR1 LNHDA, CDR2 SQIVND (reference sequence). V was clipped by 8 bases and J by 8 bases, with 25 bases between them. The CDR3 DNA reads TGTGCCAGTTCAGGGCCGAGGACAGCTGCCGTCAAGCAGTACTTC. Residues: CASSGPRTAAVKQYF.